These 32 T cell receptor beta chains originate from one sample sequenced in a study of cytomegalovirus exposure and HLA in healthy donors. Both 60 Vbeta primers and 13 Jbeta primers went into the PCR. Assay: immunoSEQ multiplex PCR; the TCRdb copy retains only in-frame clones and omits some. The table lists fewer than 200,000 clones, about 84% of them singletons, with 14% in the top ten. The source material was PBMCs. Receptors were obtained from a woman aged 25 to 45 in good health and CMV-seropositive.

This sequence joins TRBV2 and TRBJ2-1; TRBD2 matches at 14 bases. V dropped 1 base and J dropped 7; count of bases not matched to a gene: 0. Germline V gives CDR1 SNHLY, CDR2 FYNNEI. The CDR3 is 15 amino acids. CDR3 loop: CASSEGTSGGNEQFF. The CDR3 DNA reads TGTGCCAGCAGTGAAGGGACTAGCGGGGGGAATGAGCAGTTCTTC. The full variable domain, rest sourced from reference TRBV2 and TRBJ2-1, is EPEVTQTPSHQVTQMGQEVILRCVPISNHLYFYWYRQILGQKVEFLVSFYNNEISEKSEIFDDQFSVERPDGSNFTLKIRSTKLEDSAMYFCASSEGTSGGNEQFFGPGTRLTVL.

The chain links TRBV11-1 to TRBJ2-2, with TRBD1 identical over 10 bases. Looked up from germline, CDR1 is SGHAT and CDR2 is FQDESV (reference sequence). J gave up 2 bases and V 2 bases, and 5 bases lay outside the gene matches. The CDR3 contains 17 residues. The CDR3, as DNA: TGTGCCAGCAGCTTATCCGGACAGGGGGAAAACACCGGGGAGCTGTTTTTT. As protein: CASSLSGQGENTGELFF.

This clone showed up just a few times. The chain employs TRBV5-1 and TRBJ1-3; 9 bases line up with TRBD1. Unmatched junction bases numbered 7, after V lost 4 bases and J lost 5 bases. The CDR3 length is 15 residues. Germline V gene data show CDR1 as SGHRS and CDR2 as YFSETQ. The DNA of the CDR3 is TGCGCCAGCAGCCTAGGACAGGGGAGTAGAAACACCATATATTTT. The encoded protein is CASSLGQGSRNTIYF.

The rearrangement uses TRBV5-6 and TRBJ1-2; TRBD1 is a possible D gene (6 bases). The CDR3 sequence is 13 residues long. With 4 bases removed from V and 7 bases from J, the gap between germline ends came to 14 bases. The germline V gene has CDR1 SGHDT and CDR2 YYEEEE. The chain's CDR3 is CASSPSGELGYTF. CDR3 DNA: TGTGCCAGCAGCCCATCAGGGGAGCTTGGCTACACCTTC.

The chain is built from TRBV2 and TRBJ2-2; TRBD2 matches at 13 bases. CDR1 is SNHLY, CDR2 FYNNEI, per germline. V dropped 9 bases and J dropped 6; count of bases not matched to a gene: 7. This CDR3 comprises 15 residues. CDR3 amino acids: CARGGTSGTPGELFF. In DNA, the CDR3 is TGTGCCAGAGGGGGGACTAGCGGGACCCCCGGGGAGCTGTTTTTT.

The genes are TRBV6-6 and TRBJ2-1; tentatively, D is TRBD2 (6 bases). Germline V gene sequence: CDR1 MNHNY, CDR2 SVGAGI (reference sequence). The CDR3 loop spans 16 amino acids. V was cut by 4 bases and J by 5 bases, with 18 bases left in between. The CDR3 DNA reads as TGTGCCAGCAGTTTACGGGGGTCATCTATTAACAATGAGCAGTTCTTC. Translating gives CASSLRGSSINNEQFF.

The chain has TRBV19 and TRBJ1-4; a weak D match, TRBD1 (6 bases). Deletions cut 5 bases from V and 5 bases from J, with 15 bases between. Germline V gene data show CDR1 as LNHDA and CDR2 as SQIVND (reference sequence). There are 15 residues in the CDR3. The CDR3: CASSREGGRNEKLFF. Here the CDR3 DNA reads TGTGCCAGTAGTCGCGAGGGGGGGAGAAATGAAAAACTGTTTTTT.

V usage is TRBV7-3 and J usage is TRBJ2-3; TRBD1 matches at 8 bases. Germline V gives CDR1 SGHTA, CDR2 FQGTGA. This CDR3 contains 15 residues. The V gene end was trimmed by 3 bases and the J gene end by 6 bases; junction bases not matched to a gene: 8. For the CDR3, the DNA is TGTGCCAGCAGCTTGGGTCAGGGGGCATATGATACGCAGTATTTT. Protein product: CASSLGQGAYDTQYF.

V is TRBV7-9 and J is TRBJ1-6; D might be TRBD1 (5 bases). The germline CDR1 and CDR2 sequences are SEHNR and FQNEAQ (reference sequence). V was pared by 3 bases and J by 8 bases, with 17 bases between. The CDR3 runs 16 residues. CDR3: CASSFRGQGGDSPLHF. The CDR3 DNA reads TGTGCCAGCAGCTTTCGTGGGCAGGGTGGAGATTCACCCCTCCACTTT. Combining the CDR3 with reference TRBV7-9 and TRBJ1-6 gives the whole variable domain DTGVSQNPRHKITKRGQNVTFRCDPISEHNRLYWYRQTLGQGPEFLTYFQNEAQLEKSRLLSDRFSAERPKGSFSTLEIQRTEQGDSAMYLCASSFRGQGGDSPLHFGNGTRLTVT.

The chain links TRBV6-5 to TRBJ1-1, with D possibly being TRBD1 (5 bases). Germline CDR1 reads MNHEY; CDR2 reads SVGAGI. The CDR3 contains 13 residues. V was clipped by 7 bases and J by 3 bases, with 12 bases between them. The DNA for the CDR3 is TGTGCCAGCAAAAAAGGGGTTTACACTGAAGCTTTCTTT. Encoded protein: CASKKGVYTEAFF.

The V call is TRBV6-1, the J call TRBJ1-5; D remains ambiguous. V was clipped by 4 bases and J by 0 bases, with 10 bases between them. Germline V CDR1 and CDR2: MNHNS, SASEGT. The CDR3 runs to 15 residues. The CDR3, as DNA: TGTGCCAGCAGTGTTTCGGGAAATAGCAATCAGCCCCAGCATTTT. This translates into CASSVSGNSNQPQHF.

V usage is TRBV20-1 and J usage is TRBJ1-1; D unclear. CDR3 length: 11 residues. The germline gives CDR1 DFQATT, CDR2 SNEGSKA (reference sequence). The ends were cut back, 0 bases at V and 12 bases at J, with 11 bases in the middle. CDR3 sequence reads: CSARDDRGTFF. CDR3 DNA sequence: TGCAGTGCTAGAGATGACCGAGGCACTTTCTTT.

The chain combines TRBV6-6 with TRBJ2-7, with D perhaps TRBD2 (5 bases). The V and J ends lost 8 bases and 5 bases respectively, with 16 bases between them. CDR1 MNHNY and CDR2 SVGAGI come from the germline V gene (reference sequence). The CDR3 runs to 13 residues. The CDR3 is CASCWADCHEQYF. CDR3 nucleotide sequence: TGTGCCAGCTGTTGGGCGGACTGTCACGAGCAGTACTTC.

This clone turned up a few times. The rearrangement links TRBV4-1 to TRBJ2-2, with 10 bases fitting TRBD1. With V trimmed by 3 bases and J by 5 bases, 12 bases remained unmatched. Germline CDR1 reads MGHRA; CDR2 reads YSYEKL. The CDR3 length is 18 residues. CDR3 amino acids: CASSQRQGAILGTGELFF. The CDR3 DNA follows: TGCGCCAGCAGCCAGAGACAGGGGGCTATCTTGGGAACCGGGGAGCTGTTTTTT.

The J gene is TRBJ2-5, the V gene TRBV9, with 11 bases lining up with TRBD2. CDR1 is SGDLS, CDR2 YYNGEE, per germline. J lost 2 bases, V lost 3 bases, and 12 bases had no gene match. This CDR3 has 18 amino acids. The chain's CDR3 is CASSAPGTSGLLQETQYF. The CDR3 DNA sequence: TGTGCCAGCAGCGCCCCCGGGACTAGCGGACTACTTCAAGAGACCCAGTACTTC.

The V gene is TRBV6-1, the J gene TRBJ1-3, with D uncertain. The CDR3 contains 14 residues. Germline values: CDR1 MNHNS, CDR2 SASEGT. Trimming cost V 4 bases and J 2 bases, with 9 bases left between them. DNA for the CDR3: TGTGCCAGCAGTGTCACATCCACTGGAAACACCATATATTTT. This translates into CASSVTSTGNTIYF.

The V gene is TRBV9, the J gene TRBJ2-3; TRBD2 matches at 11 bases. V lost 0 bases, J lost 2 bases, and 8 bases stayed unmatched. The CDR3 contains 18 residues. Germline CDR1 SGDLS, CDR2 YYNGEE. The CDR3 nucleotides are TGTGCCAGCAGCGTAGCTACGGGGGGACTAGCGGTCACAGATACGCAGTATTTT. This sequence encodes CASSVATGGLAVTDTQYF. Complete variable domain (other parts from reference TRBV9 and TRBJ2-3): DSGVTQTPKHLITATGQRVTLRCSPRSGDLSVYWYQQSLDQGLQFLIQYYNGEERAKGNILERFSAQQFPDLHSELNLSSLELGDSALYFCASSVATGGLAVTDTQYFGPGTRLTVL.

This sequence joins TRBV7-6 and TRBJ1-6, with TRBD1 as a possible D gene (6 bases). Germline V gene sequence: CDR1 SGHVS, CDR2 FNYEAQ. CDR3 length: 14 residues. The V gene lost 5 bases and the J gene lost 9 bases, with 14 bases spanning the gap. This CDR3 is CASSLGGGSSPLHF. In nucleotides, the CDR3 is TGTGCCAGCAGCCTAGGGGGGGGGAGTTCACCCCTCCACTTT.

In the case of this clone: At the DNA level, this CDR3 is encoded by other sequences in the same sample as well. The J gene is TRBJ1-1, the V gene TRBV6-4, with D maybe TRBD1 (6 bases). Germline loops: CDR1 MRHNA, CDR2 SNTAGT. This CDR3 has 14 amino acids. Trimming removed 6 bases at V and 5 bases at J, with 16 bases between. The DNA of the CDR3 is TGTGCCAGCAGCCCTACGGGGGGGCTGACTGAAGCTTTCTTT. Encoded protein: CASSPTGGLTEAFF.

J is TRBJ2-5 and V is TRBV10-1; 12 bases are shared with TRBD2. The CDR3 spans 18 residues. The germline V gene encodes CDR1 WNHNN and CDR2 SYGVQD (reference sequence). V dropped 7 bases and J dropped 2; count of bases not matched to a gene: 14. CDR3 DNA: TGCGCCAGCACCTTAGCACTAGCGGGGGGTCCTCCACAAGAGACCCAGTACTTC. Encoded protein: CASTLALAGGPPQETQYF.

The chain links TRBV10-3 to TRBJ2-5; the match to TRBD1 covers 8 bases. The CDR3 has 13 residues. The V and J ends lost 6 bases and 5 bases, in that order; junction bases with no gene match: 5. Germline loops: CDR1 ENHRY, CDR2 SYGVKD. The DNA of the CDR3 is TGTGCCATCAGCCCAGGGGGCCTGGAGACCCAGTACTTC. This encodes CAISPGGLETQYF.

The V and J genes are TRBV30 and TRBJ1-2; weak D call: TRBD1 (6 bases). The CDR3 has 13 residues. Trimming removed 0 bases from V and 6 bases from J, with 11 bases in between. Germline V lookup: CDR1 GTSNPN, CDR2 SVGIG (reference sequence). The CDR3 DNA reads TGTGCCTGGAGTGTACAGGCAGGGGATGGCTACACCTTC. Protein product: CAWSVQAGDGYTF.

The V call is TRBV4-1, the J call TRBJ2-1, with 8 bases aligning to TRBD2. The length of the CDR3 is 19 residues. Per the germline V gene, CDR1 is MGHRA and CDR2 is YSYEKL. V shed 1 base and J 0 bases; nucleotides not matched to a gene: 11. The CDR3 DNA is TGCGCCAGCAGCCAAGGGACTAGCAGTCGGCCTAGCTCCTACAATGAGCAGTTCTTC. Its protein is CASSQGTSSRPSSYNEQFF.

This chain uses TRBV28 with TRBJ1-1, with D hard to call. Germline lookup yields CDR1 MDHEN and CDR2 SYDVKM. The CDR3 extends over 10 amino acids. Deletions cut 7 bases from V and 5 bases from J, with 5 bases between. The CDR3 sequence: CASMATEAFF. Written as DNA, the CDR3 is TGTGCCAGCATGGCAACTGAAGCTTTCTTT.

The chain combines TRBV5-1 with TRBJ2-7; the match to TRBD2 covers 13 bases. The V and J ends lost 4 bases and 2 bases, in that order; junction bases with no gene match: 9. There are 17 residues in the CDR3. Germline assignment: CDR1 SGHRS and CDR2 YFSETQ. This CDR3 is CASSTRLAGGLPYEQYF. CDR3 DNA sequence: TGCGCCAGCAGCACCAGACTAGCGGGAGGCCTCCCCTACGAGCAGTACTTC. Using reference TRBV5-1 and TRBJ2-7 for the parts outside the CDR3, the full variable domain is KAGVTQTPRYLIKTRGQQVTLSCSPISGHRSVSWYQQTPGQGLQFLFEYFSETQRNKGNFPGRFSGRQFSNSRSEMNVSTLELGDSALYLCASSTRLAGGLPYEQYFGPGTRLTVT.

This chain connects TRBV5-1 to TRBJ2-2; D unclear. CDR1 and CDR2 (germline): SGHRS, YFSETQ. The CDR3 has 14 amino acids. V lost 2 bases and J 1 base, leaving 6 bases between the germline ends. Here the CDR3 DNA reads TGCGCCAGCAGCTTTACTGGGAACACCGGGGAGCTGTTTTTT. It yields the protein CASSFTGNTGELFF.

Only one count was recorded for this clone. The gene calls are TRBV12-5 and TRBJ2-3; D not resolved. From germline, CDR1 is LGHNT and CDR2 FRNRAP. This CDR3 has 13 residues. V was pared by 11 bases and J by 4 bases, with 16 bases between. The CDR3 sequence is CAPPRLEPDTQYF. CDR3 DNA sequence: TGTGCTCCGCCCCGTCTCGAGCCAGATACGCAGTATTTT.

This clone appeared once. This rearrangement joins TRBV9 to TRBJ2-1; possible D gene TRBD2, 5 bases. V lost 3 bases to trimming and J lost 0 bases, with 10 bases between them. The CDR3 has 15 amino acids. From germline, CDR1 is SGDLS and CDR2 YYNGEE. Here the CDR3 reads CASSAKGSSYNEQFF. The CDR3 region has the DNA TGTGCCAGCAGCGCTAAAGGGAGCTCCTACAATGAGCAGTTCTTC.

This rearrangement joins TRBV6-1 to TRBJ1-1; TRBD1 is a possible D gene (6 bases). The CDR3 extends over 16 amino acids. Germline-derived CDR1 and CDR2 are MNHNS and SASEGT. Deletions cut 1 base from V and 2 bases from J, with 14 bases between. This CDR3 is CASSEGQALFNTEAFF. CDR3 DNA: TGTGCCAGCAGTGAAGGACAGGCGCTATTCAACACTGAAGCTTTCTTT.

This clone came up a few times. The chain carries TRBV27 and TRBJ1-5; D ambiguous. V was trimmed by 5 bases and J by 4 bases, leaving 15 bases between them. This CDR3 is built from 15 residues. Germline V gives CDR1 MNHEY, CDR2 SMNVEV (reference sequence). The CDR3 is CASSPSRNRNQPQHF. Written as DNA, the CDR3 is TGTGCCAGCAGTCCCAGCCGTAACAGAAATCAGCCCCAGCATTTT.

The V and J genes are TRBV5-4 and TRBJ2-2, with TRBD2 matching over 11 bases. The CDR3 is made up of 19 amino acids. The germline V gene has CDR1 SGHNT and CDR2 YYREEE (reference sequence). V was pared by 4 bases and J by 4 bases, with 15 bases of the junction left unmatched. The CDR3 sequence is CASSPRGQRTSGFTGELFF. DNA for the CDR3: TGTGCCAGCAGCCCAAGGGGGCAACGGACTAGCGGGTTCACCGGGGAGCTGTTTTTT.

The rearrangement links TRBV10-1 to TRBJ1-2, with TRBD1 matching 7 bases. The CDR3 is made up of 14 amino acids. V trimming: 5 bases; J trimming: 7 bases; junction bases outside the gene matches: 10. The germline CDR1 and CDR2 sequences are WNHNN and SYGVQD (reference sequence). CDR3 nucleotide sequence: TGCGCCAGCAGTACCGGGACAGCCGGGGCTGGCTACACCTTC. This codes for CASSTGTAGAGYTF.